These 8 T cell receptor beta chains share one sample of origin, sequenced in a study of shared clonotypes between healthy human individuals. Naive CD8 cells, CD45RO-negative and positively selected for CCR7, excluded terminally differentiated effector memory CD45RA+ cells. Profiling relied on immunoSEQ multiplex PCR, and the TCRdb table lists in-frame clones only, not all of them. The sample carries just over 2,000,000 clones, about 95% recorded once. Sequenced material: naive CD8+ T cells sorted from blood. Receptor source: a man between 18 and 29 years old in good health.

V and J are TRBV6-6 and TRBJ2-7; 10 positions agree with TRBD1. The V and J ends lost 6 bases and 3 bases, in that order; junction bases with no gene match: 5. Germline V gene data show CDR1 as MNHNY and CDR2 as SVGAGI (reference sequence). This CDR3 spans 14 amino acids. CDR3 DNA sequence: TGTGCCAGCAGCTGGACAGGGGGTAGCTACGAGCAGTACTTC. This encodes CASSWTGGSYEQYF.

A remark on this clone: This specimen includes other DNA sequences encoding the same CDR3. V is TRBV29-1 and J is TRBJ2-7; 7 bases are a match to TRBD1. The CDR3 has 12 amino acids. The germline gives CDR1 SQVTM, CDR2 ANQGSEA. Losses at the gene ends were 3 bases for V and 4 bases for J; bases not matched to a gene: 3. CDR3 region: CSVEGTEYEQYF. The DNA of the CDR3 is TGCAGCGTTGAGGGGACAGAGTACGAGCAGTACTTC.

The chain couples TRBV5-6 to TRBJ2-3; D unclear. The CDR3 covers 16 residues. Trimming pared 3 bases from V and 3 bases from J, leaving 17 bases between. Germline-derived CDR1 and CDR2 are SGHDT and YYEEEE. This CDR3 is CASSSLTYVGTDTQYF. The CDR3, as DNA: TGTGCCAGCAGCTCTCTGACCTATGTAGGGACAGATACGCAGTATTTT.

Of note for this clone: Sequence at one end of the junction differs from germline and may be a read error. The chain combines TRBV27 with TRBJ1-2; 7 nucleotides align to TRBD1. CDR3 size: 14 residues. Per germline, CDR1 MNHEY and CDR2 SMNVEV (reference sequence). The CDR3 here is CASSLSTGVDGYTF. The CDR3 DNA follows: TGTGCCAGCAGTCTATCCACAGGGGTCGACGGCTACACCTTC.

The CDR3 region is CASSQDRALGLLYGYTF. DNA for the CDR3: TGCGCCAGCAGCCAAGATCGGGCGCTCGGGTTACTCTATGGCTACACCTTC. This chain joins TRBV4-3 and TRBJ1-2; no clear D gene. CDR1 is LGHNA, CDR2 YSLEER, per germline. Trimming removed 0 bases at V and 4 bases at J, with 18 bases between. The CDR3 runs to 17 residues.

The genes are TRBV27 and TRBJ1-2; no reliable D call. The germline gives CDR1 MNHEY, CDR2 SMNVEV (reference sequence). Trimming pared 5 bases from V and 2 bases from J, leaving 15 bases between. This CDR3 region has 15 residues. Written as DNA, the CDR3 is TGTGCCAGCAGTCCCCTGGAGGACTTCAACTATGGCTACACCTTC. Translation: CASSPLEDFNYGYTF.

Turning to this clone: Other DNA variants within this sample encode the same CDR3. The rearrangement joins TRBV6-5 to TRBJ1-2; D is perhaps TRBD1 (5 bases). Germline CDR1 MNHEY, CDR2 SVGAGI. The CDR3 totals 14 residues. Trimming took 4 bases from V and 0 from J, leaving 9 bases between them. Written as DNA, the CDR3 is TGTGCCAGCAGTTCCTTGGGGCCTAACTATGGCTACACCTTC. It encodes CASSSLGPNYGYTF.

The chain employs TRBV7-2 and TRBJ2-1, with D unresolved. Germline V gives CDR1 SGHTA, CDR2 FQGNSA. Trimming shortened V by 5 bases and J by 0 bases, and 8 bases separated the two germline ends. This CDR3 region has 14 residues. This CDR3 is CASSPGHSYNEQFF. CDR3 nucleotide sequence: TGTGCCAGCAGCCCTGGGCACTCCTACAATGAGCAGTTCTTC.